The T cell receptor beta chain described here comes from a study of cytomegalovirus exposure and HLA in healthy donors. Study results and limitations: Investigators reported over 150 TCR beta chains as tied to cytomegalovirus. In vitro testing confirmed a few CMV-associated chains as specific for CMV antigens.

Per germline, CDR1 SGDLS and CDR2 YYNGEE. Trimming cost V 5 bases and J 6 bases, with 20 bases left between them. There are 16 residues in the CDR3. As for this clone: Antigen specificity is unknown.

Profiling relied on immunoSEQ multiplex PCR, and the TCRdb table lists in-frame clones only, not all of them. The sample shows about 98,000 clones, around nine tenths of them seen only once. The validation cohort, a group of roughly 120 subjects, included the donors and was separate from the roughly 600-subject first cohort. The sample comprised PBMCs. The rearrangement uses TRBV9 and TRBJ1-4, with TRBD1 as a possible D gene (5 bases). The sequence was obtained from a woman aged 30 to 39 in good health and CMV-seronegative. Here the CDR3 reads CASSSGRQLLDEKLFF. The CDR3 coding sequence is TGTGCCAGCAGTTCAGGACGACAGCTCCTAGATGAAAAACTGTTTTTT.